This T cell receptor beta chain was sequenced in a study of early T cells in non-severe SARS-CoV-2 infection. Study findings and constraints: The matching step, a VDJdb search, favored anti-spike CD8 responses and missed private and CD4 specificities.

CDR1 and CDR2 from the germline V gene are MNHEY and SVGAGI. V trimming: 5 bases; J trimming: 2 bases; junction bases outside the gene matches: 6. The CDR3 spans 14 residues. The library protocol tagged individual cDNA molecules with unique molecular identifiers. MiXCR was run by TCRdb on the 5' RACE reads, yielding one entry per CDR3 protein. Among fewer than 40,000 distinct CDR3 sequences listed, around 5.7% were seen once. This clonotype was observed at least ten times. Its antigen is unknown. Source material: whole blood. The V gene is TRBV6-5, the J gene TRBJ2-7; 7 bases are a match to TRBD2. This receptor was obtained from an adult who was a healthcare worker with PCR-confirmed SARS-CoV-2 infection or an uninfected control (not recorded which). CDR3 loop: CASSRTSATYEQYF. The CDR3 nucleotides are TGTGCCAGCAGTCGTACTAGCGCTACCTACGAGCAGTACTTC.